These 21 T cell receptor beta chains were all obtained from the same sample, sequenced in a study of blood T cells in healthy people across ages. Next came a second PCR, run for about 7 to 11 cycles, which used a sample-barcoded 5' primer along with a J-beta primer mix. One entry per CDR3 protein, called by TCRdb with MiXCR from the 5' RACE reads. This sample has 1.4 million or so distinct CDR3 sequences, with 40% to 45% found just once. The sequenced sample consisted of blood. The receptors stem from a young woman in good health.

V gene TRBV12-3 or TRBV12-4 combines with J gene TRBJ2-2, with D uncertain. The CDR3 has 14 amino acids. V was clipped by 5 bases and J by 7 bases, with 14 bases between them. The CDR3, as DNA: TGTGCCAGCAGTCCTCAGATGGGGATCGGGGAGCTGTTTTTT. Translation: CASSPQMGIGELFF.

The chain links TRBV9 to TRBJ1-2; D is ambiguous. V shed 1 base and J shed 4 bases, with 14 bases lying between them. The CDR3 loop spans 15 amino acids. Germline V gene data show CDR1 as SGDLS and CDR2 as YYNGEE. Here the CDR3 DNA reads TGTGCCAGCAGCGTATCGACATGGATATCCTATGGCTACACCTTC. This sequence encodes CASSVSTWISYGYTF. Using reference TRBV9 and TRBJ1-2 for the parts outside the CDR3, the full variable domain is DSGVTQTPKHLITATGQRVTLRCSPRSGDLSVYWYQQSLDQGLQFLIQYYNGEERAKGNILERFSAQQFPDLHSELNLSSLELGDSALYFCASSVSTWISYGYTFGSGTRLTVV.

This sequence joins TRBV27 and TRBJ1-1; no clear D. The germline V gene has CDR1 MNHEY and CDR2 SMNVEV (reference sequence). The CDR3 contains 13 residues. The ends were cut back, 2 bases at V and 3 bases at J, with 7 bases in the middle. As DNA, the CDR3 is TGTGCCAGCAGTTTAAGTTCAGACACTGAAGCTTTCTTT. This sequence encodes CASSLSSDTEAFF.

CDR3 loop: CASIFLVGETGADTQYF. CDR3 DNA sequence: TGTGCCAGCATCTTTCTAGTAGGCGAGACAGGGGCAGATACGCAGTATTTT. The chain employs TRBV7-9 and TRBJ2-3, with 8 positions matching TRBD1. Trimming at V came to 7 bases and at J to 4 bases, leaving 16 bases not matched to a gene. Germline assignment: CDR1 SEHNR and CDR2 FQNEAQ (reference sequence). This CDR3 is built from 17 residues.

This chain joins TRBV2 and TRBJ1-5, with a tentative D call TRBD1 (5 bases). CDR1 is SNHLY, CDR2 FYNNEI, per germline. V was trimmed by 3 bases and J by 4 bases, leaving 13 bases between them. The CDR3 spans 15 residues. The CDR3 nucleotides are TGTGCCAGCAGTGACGTGACAGACTATAATCAGCCCCAGCATTTT. Translating it yields CASSDVTDYNQPQHF. The complete variable domain, with remaining parts taken from reference TRBV2 and TRBJ1-5, reads EPEVTQTPSHQVTQMGQEVILRCVPISNHLYFYWYRQILGQKVEFLVSFYNNEISEKSEIFDDQFSVERPDGSNFTLKIRSTKLEDSAMYFCASSDVTDYNQPQHFGDGTRLSIL.

This clonotype was picked up a small number of times. The J gene is TRBJ2-1, the V gene TRBV9; possible D gene TRBD2, 5 bases. CDR1 and CDR2 from the germline V gene are SGDLS and YYNGEE. The CDR3 sequence is 15 residues long. V was pared by 0 bases and J by 2 bases, with 9 bases between. CDR3 amino acids: CASSVALATYNEQFF. CDR3 DNA: TGTGCCAGCAGCGTAGCTCTAGCCACCTACAATGAGCAGTTCTTC.

The chain links TRBV9 to TRBJ1-2; D gene ambiguous. Per germline, CDR1 SGDLS and CDR2 YYNGEE. Trimming pared 3 bases from V and 0 bases from J, leaving 6 bases between. This CDR3 contains 13 residues. CDR3 in DNA: TGTGCCAGCAGCGGGACTACTAACTATGGCTACACCTTC. This sequence encodes CASSGTTNYGYTF.

CDR3 nucleotides: TGTGCCAGCAGCGACCGCTTACGGGCGTTCTATGGCTACACCTTC. Its protein is CASSDRLRAFYGYTF. J is TRBJ1-2 and V is TRBV6-5; D not certain. Germline values: CDR1 MNHEY, CDR2 SVGAGI. V shed 6 bases and J shed 4 bases, with 18 bases lying between them. The CDR3 is 15 amino acids.

V is TRBV7-2 and J is TRBJ1-6; D is perhaps TRBD1 (5 bases). Trimming took 4 bases from V and 5 from J, leaving 15 bases between them. This CDR3 comprises 16 residues. Germline V gives CDR1 SGHTA, CDR2 FQGNSA. In DNA, the CDR3 is TGTGCCAGCAGCTCCCTGAGGTGGGGGGATAATTCACCCCTCCACTTT. It translates to CASSSLRWGDNSPLHF.

The CDR3 DNA is TGTGCCAGCAGCCAGGGCCGGGTTCTCACCGGGGAGCTGTTTTTT. Protein: CASSQGRVLTGELFF. This sequence joins TRBV3-1 and TRBJ2-2; D uncertain. Per germline, CDR1 LGHDT and CDR2 YNNKEL (reference sequence). The CDR3 runs 15 residues. V dropped 3 bases and J dropped 4 bases, with 12 bases sitting between them.

This chain connects TRBV10-3 to TRBJ2-1; D is perhaps TRBD2 (5 bases). The CDR3 loop spans 18 amino acids. V was clipped by 0 bases and J by 1 base, with 16 bases between them. The germline V gene has CDR1 ENHRY and CDR2 SYGVKD. CDR3 loop: CAISESVRRSPSYNEQFF. CDR3 nucleotide sequence: TGTGCCATCAGTGAGTCGGTGCGGAGGTCCCCGTCCTACAATGAGCAGTTCTTC.

V gene TRBV7-9 combines with J gene TRBJ1-5; no clear D gene. Germline assignment: CDR1 SEHNR and CDR2 FQNEAQ (reference sequence). The germline V and J ends were trimmed by 7 bases and 7 bases, with 14 bases remaining between them. CDR3 length: 13 amino acids. The CDR3 DNA follows: TGTGCCAGCACCTCCTATCAAGGACAGCCCCAGCATTTT. As protein: CASTSYQGQPQHF.

This clonotype was recorded a few times. This sequence joins TRBV29-1 and TRBJ2-1; 7 bases map to TRBD1. Germline CDR1 and CDR2: SQVTM and ANQGSEA. This CDR3 is 14 amino acids long. V trimming: 6 bases; J trimming: 3 bases; junction bases outside the gene matches: 8. The CDR3 sequence is CSVRGLVVYNEQFF. The CDR3 nucleotides are TGCAGCGTAAGGGGGCTAGTTGTCTACAATGAGCAGTTCTTC.

The chain combines TRBV20-1 with TRBJ2-7, with D maybe TRBD2 (5 bases). CDR1 is DFQATT, CDR2 SNEGSKA, per germline (reference sequence). V lost 0 bases to trimming and J lost 2 bases, with 14 bases between them. The CDR3 runs to 15 residues. The CDR3 region is CSARDEEEPTYEQYF. The DNA for the CDR3 is TGCAGTGCTAGAGATGAGGAGGAGCCTACCTACGAGCAGTACTTC.

The chain links TRBV5-1 to TRBJ2-4; no firm D call. The V and J ends lost 4 bases and 0 bases respectively, with 11 bases between them. CDR3 length: 15 amino acids. Germline loops: CDR1 SGHRS, CDR2 YFSETQ. CDR3 amino acids: CASSLTVGAKNIQYF. The CDR3 nucleotides read TGCGCCAGCAGCCTAACAGTGGGAGCCAAAAACATTCAGTACTTC.

This chain links TRBV28 with TRBJ2-1; 8 bases match TRBD2. The CDR3 length is 13 residues. V lost 9 bases to trimming and J lost 2 bases; unmatched junction nucleotides: 3. Germline CDR1 and CDR2: MDHEN and SYDVKM. The CDR3 region has the DNA TGTGCCAGTTATAGCGGGGCCTACAATGAGCAGTTCTTC. Encoded protein: CASYSGAYNEQFF.

V gene TRBV29-1 combines with J gene TRBJ2-1, with D hard to call. This CDR3 contains 11 residues. CDR1 SQVTM and CDR2 ANQGSEA come from the germline V gene. The ends were cut back, 8 bases at V and 8 bases at J, with 13 bases in the middle. For the CDR3, the DNA is TGCAGCTTCCGTAGGGTCGATGAGCAGTTCTTC. It codes for CSFRRVDEQFF.

The V and J genes are TRBV18 and TRBJ1-1; unclear D gene. Looked up from germline, CDR1 is KGHSH and CDR2 is LQKENI. The CDR3 runs 13 residues. V shed 0 bases and J shed 5 bases, with 7 bases lying between them. The CDR3 loop reads CASSPPSRTEAFF. The CDR3, as DNA: TGTGCCAGCTCACCACCTTCGAGGACTGAAGCTTTCTTT.

Ten or more counts support this clonotype. The junction and the germline gene differ at one end; a read error may be behind it. The chain recombines TRBV3-1 with TRBJ1-2, with 7 bases lining up with TRBD1. Germline V gene lookup returns CDR1 LGHDT and CDR2 YNNKEL (reference sequence). The CDR3 covers 13 residues. The CDR3 DNA sequence: TGCGCCAGCAGCCAGGACAGGAGCTATGGCTACACCTTC. Residues: CASSQDRSYGYTF.

This clonotype was recorded a few times. The chain combines TRBV4-1 with TRBJ1-2; 8 nucleotides match TRBD1. CDR1 MGHRA and CDR2 YSYEKL come from the germline V gene. CDR3 length: 13 amino acids. With V trimmed by 3 bases and J by 8 bases, 5 bases remained unmatched. The CDR3 DNA is TGCGCCAGCAGCCATACAGGGGGGAGCGGCTACACCTTC. Translated: CASSHTGGSGYTF.

J is TRBJ1-1 and V is TRBV3-1; D remains unclear. The germline V gene encodes CDR1 LGHDT and CDR2 YNNKEL (reference sequence). This CDR3 is built from 15 residues. The V end lost 4 bases, the J end lost 8 bases, and 20 bases lay between the germline ends. CDR3 sequence reads: CASSRGRRNSVEAFF. The CDR3 nucleotides are TGTGCCAGCAGCCGAGGACGGCGGAACTCAGTAGAAGCTTTCTTT.